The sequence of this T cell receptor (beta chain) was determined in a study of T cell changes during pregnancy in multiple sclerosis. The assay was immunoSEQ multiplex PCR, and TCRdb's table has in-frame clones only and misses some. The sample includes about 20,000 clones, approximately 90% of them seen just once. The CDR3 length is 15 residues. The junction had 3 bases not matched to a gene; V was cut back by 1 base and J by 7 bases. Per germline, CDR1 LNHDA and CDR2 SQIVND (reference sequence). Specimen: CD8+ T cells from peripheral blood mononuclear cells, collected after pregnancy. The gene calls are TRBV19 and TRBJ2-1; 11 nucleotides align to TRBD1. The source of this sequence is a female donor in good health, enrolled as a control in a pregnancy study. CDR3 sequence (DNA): TGTGCCAGTAGTATAGGCGGGACAGGGGGAAATGAGCAGTTCTTC. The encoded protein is CASSIGGTGGNEQFF.